One sample yielded the 24 T cell receptor beta chains listed below, sequenced in a study of CD8 T cells in Susac syndrome. Random-hexamer reverse transcription was applied to about 0.45 to 1 ug RNA. TCRdb reprocessed the immunoSEQ multiplex PCR reads with MiXCR, giving one entry per CDR3 protein. The sample has roughly 200,000 distinct CDR3 sequences, 90% to 97% seen once. Sequenced material: CD4+ T cells from PBMCs. These receptors originate from a human donor with multiple sclerosis.

The chain combines TRBV7-2 with TRBJ2-3; TRBD2 might be the D (6 bases). This CDR3 contains 16 residues. V was shortened by 5 bases and J by 2 bases, with 17 bases between the two germline ends. Germline CDR1 reads SGHTA; CDR2 reads FQGNSA. Written as DNA, the CDR3 is TGTGCCAGCAGCCCACTGGGGGGAACCCTCACAGATACGCAGTATTTT. Translation gives CASSPLGGTLTDTQYF.

The rearrangement joins TRBV21-1 to TRBJ1-2; TRBD1, the D gene given by the table, was not confirmed from the DNA. TRBV21-1 is noted as a pseudogene. The CDR3 covers 11 residues. The CDR3 region is CATRTGYGYTF. In DNA form, the CDR3 reads TGTGCCACCCGGACAGGGTATGGCTACACCTTC.

This rearrangement joins TRBV5-1 to TRBJ2-1; TRBD1 matches at 7 bases. After removal of 4 bases from V and 9 bases from J, the junction contained 7 bases not matched to a gene. Germline CDR1 and CDR2: SGHRS and YFSETQ. The CDR3 consists of 13 residues. The CDR3 is CASSVTGDTEQFF. Here the CDR3 DNA reads TGCGCCAGCAGCGTAACAGGGGACACTGAGCAGTTCTTC. Full variable domain (outside the CDR3, taken from reference TRBV5-1 and TRBJ2-1): KAGVTQTPRYLIKTRGQQVTLSCSPISGHRSVSWYQQTPGQGLQFLFEYFSETQRNKGNFPGRFSGRQFSNSRSEMNVSTLELGDSALYLCASSVTGDTEQFFGPGTRLTVL.

The rearrangement uses TRBV3-1 and TRBJ2-5, with a possible D match to TRBD1 (5 bases). With the DNA end fitting TRBJ2-1 better, the J assignment may be wrong. This CDR3 has 13 residues. Germline assignment: CDR1 LGHDT and CDR2 YNNKEL (reference sequence). The CDR3 DNA reads as TGTGCCAGCAGCCAAGATGGGGCCGAGGCCCAGTTCTTC. It is translated as CASSQDGAEAQFF.

The chain recombines TRBV20-1 with TRBJ2-1; D may correspond to TRBD1 or TRBD2 (5 bases each). Trimming left V 3 bases short and J 2 bases short, with 17 bases between. Per the germline V gene, CDR1 is DFQATT and CDR2 is SNEGSKA (reference sequence). The CDR3 consists of 16 residues. The CDR3 region is CSASRLSGQTYNEQFF. The CDR3 DNA reads TGCAGTGCTAGCCGACTATCAGGGCAGACCTACAATGAGCAGTTCTTC.

The V and J genes are TRBV7-9 and TRBJ2-5; perhaps TRBD2 as D (5 bases). The better agreement between TRBJ2-1 and the DNA end casts doubt on the J call. The CDR3 totals 12 residues. Germline V gene lookup returns CDR1 SEHNR and CDR2 FQNEAQ (reference sequence). The CDR3 bases are TGTGCCAGCAGCTTAGATACTAGTTCCCAGTTCTTC. It translates to CASSLDTSSQFF.

This sequence joins TRBV27 and TRBJ1-2, with no clear D. Germline CDR1 and CDR2: MNHEY and SMNVEV (reference sequence). Deletions cut 6 bases from V and 4 bases from J, with 21 bases between. The CDR3 is 16 residues long. CDR3 sequence (DNA): TGTGCCAGCAGCCCCATGACGCAAGGGTTTACCTATGGCTACACCTTC. Translated, it gives CASSPMTQGFTYGYTF.

The V gene is TRBV12-3 or TRBV12-4, the J gene TRBJ1-5; D might be TRBD1 (5 bases). V was cut by 3 bases and J by 7 bases, with 13 bases left in between. This CDR3 is 14 amino acids long. DNA for the CDR3: TGTGCCAGCAGTTTCGGGTCAGGGTGGCAGCCCCAGCATTTT. Protein product: CASSFGSGWQPQHF.

The chain recombines TRBV24-1 with TRBJ2-7, with no clear D. CDR3 length equals 13 residues. Trimming removed 10 bases from V and 7 bases from J, with 19 bases in between. Germline V gives CDR1 KGHDR, CDR2 SFDVKD. This chain's CDR3 is CATQRTSLEEQYF. The CDR3 DNA sequence: TGTGCCACTCAGAGGACGTCGCTCGAGGAGCAGTACTTC.

The chain employs TRBV4-2 and TRBJ2-7, with TRBD2 matching over 10 bases. Germline-derived CDR1 and CDR2 are LGHNA and YNFKEQ. CDR3 length: 15 amino acids. V gave up 1 base and J gave up 4 bases; unmatched junction bases: 4. CDR3 amino acids: CASSQGGSGGYEQYF. The CDR3 DNA follows: TGTGCCAGCAGCCAAGGCGGTAGCGGGGGGTACGAGCAGTACTTC.

The genes are TRBV3-1 and TRBJ2-3; 7 nucleotides agree with TRBD2. Per the germline V gene, CDR1 is LGHDT and CDR2 is YNNKEL (reference sequence). Trimming cost V 4 bases and J 1 base; bases outside gene matches: 5. The CDR3 is 15 residues long. This CDR3 is CASSLQRGGTDTQYF. The CDR3 DNA reads as TGTGCCAGCAGCCTGCAGCGGGGCGGCACAGATACGCAGTATTTT.

The chain combines TRBV5-4 with TRBJ2-5; D is uncertain. This CDR3 is built from 14 residues. Germline V gene sequence: CDR1 SGHNT, CDR2 YYREEE (reference sequence). Between the trimmed V and J ends, which lost 4 bases and 0 bases, there was a span of 10 bases. The CDR3 reads CASSPWADQETQYF. CDR3 in DNA: TGTGCCAGCAGCCCGTGGGCCGACCAAGAGACCCAGTACTTC.

The CDR3 region has the DNA TGTGCCATCAGTGAGTCACAAAACACCGGGGAGCTGTTTTTT. It translates to CAISESQNTGELFF. The chain carries TRBV10-3 and TRBJ2-2, with unresolved D. V was cut by 0 bases and J by 2 bases, with 4 bases left in between. The germline V gene has CDR1 ENHRY and CDR2 SYGVKD. The CDR3 has 14 residues.

V is TRBV18 and J is TRBJ2-7, with D tentatively TRBD1 or TRBD2 (6 bases each). The CDR3 length is 15 residues. With 3 bases removed from V and 7 bases from J, the gap between germline ends came to 19 bases. Germline assignment: CDR1 KGHSH and CDR2 LQKENI. The CDR3 coding sequence is TGTGCCAGCTCACCTCTCCCCCGGGGGCAGGGGGAGCAGTACTTC. Protein: CASSPLPRGQGEQYF. Combining the CDR3 with reference TRBV18 and TRBJ2-7 gives the whole variable domain NAGVMQNPRHLVRRRGQEARLRCSPMKGHSHVYWYRQLPEEGLKFMVYLQKENIIDESGMPKERFSAEFPKEGPSILRIQQVVRGDSAAYFCASSPLPRGQGEQYFGPGTRLTVT.

The V gene is TRBV27, the J gene TRBJ2-1; D is unresolved. Germline V gene lookup returns CDR1 MNHEY and CDR2 SMNVEV (reference sequence). The CDR3 extends over 11 amino acids. Between the trimmed V and J ends, which lost 9 bases and 5 bases, there was a span of 8 bases. DNA of the CDR3: TGTGCCAGTTATCAGCACAATGAGCAGTTCTTC. It translates to CASYQHNEQFF.

This chain connects TRBV13 to TRBJ1-1; D gene unclear. V dropped 4 bases and J dropped 1 base, with 7 bases sitting between them. In germline, CDR1 is PRHDT, CDR2 FYEKMQ (reference sequence). The CDR3 has 13 residues. The CDR3 reads CASSSTRNTEAFF. The CDR3 DNA is TGTGCCAGCAGCTCTACAAGGAACACTGAAGCTTTCTTT.

V and J are TRBV20-1 and TRBJ2-5; tentatively, D is TRBD2 (7 bases). Germline CDR1 is DFQATT and CDR2 is SNEGSKA (reference sequence). Trimming pared 1 base from V and 6 bases from J, leaving 12 bases between. This CDR3 has 13 amino acids. This chain's CDR3 is CSARAGGIKTQYF. The CDR3 bases are TGCAGTGCTAGAGCGGGGGGCATAAAGACCCAGTACTTC.

The chain joins TRBV4-1 to TRBJ1-6; TRBD1 aligns across 10 bases. Germline V CDR1 and CDR2: MGHRA, YSYEKL. This CDR3 spans 16 amino acids. V dropped 0 bases and J dropped 7; count of bases not matched to a gene: 3. CDR3 region: CASSQDWGQGNSPLHF. In DNA, the CDR3 is TGCGCCAGCAGCCAAGACTGGGGACAGGGGAATTCACCCCTCCACTTT.

Concerning this clonotype: One end of the junction fails to match germline, which may point to a read error. The chain joins TRBV29-1 to TRBJ2-3; D ambiguous. Germline loops: CDR1 SQVTM, CDR2 ANQGSEA. The length of the CDR3 is 8 residues. The CDR3 region is CSVETSAF. For the CDR3, the DNA is TGCAGCGTAGAGACCTCGGCGTTT.

This chain uses TRBV19 with TRBJ1-6; D ambiguous. Germline V CDR1 and CDR2: LNHDA, SQIVND (reference sequence). This CDR3 contains 13 residues. V was pared by 6 bases and J by 8 bases, with 11 bases between. CDR3 loop: CASREGVYSPLHF. The CDR3 coding sequence is TGTGCCAGTAGGGAAGGAGTTTATTCACCCCTCCACTTT.

This clonotype was found a few times. Here the CDR3 DNA reads TGCAGCGTTGAGTCCCGGACAGGCCCCAATGGCTACACCTTC. Protein product: CSVESRTGPNGYTF. The chain links TRBV29-1 to TRBJ1-2, with 7 bases identical to TRBD1. The CDR3 extends over 14 amino acids. V shed 3 bases and J 6 bases; nucleotides not matched to a gene: 10. Germline V lookup: CDR1 SQVTM, CDR2 ANQGSEA.

The chain combines TRBV24-1 with TRBJ1-2, with D perhaps TRBD1 (6 bases). The V end was cut by 2 bases, the J end by 7 bases, with 10 bases between. This CDR3 contains 13 residues. Germline assignment: CDR1 KGHDR and CDR2 SFDVKD. CDR3 DNA sequence: TGTGCCACCAGTGATTCGCAGGGGTTTGGCTACACCTTC. This gives the protein CATSDSQGFGYTF.

This sequence joins TRBV18 and TRBJ1-5; D is unclear. CDR3 size: 15 residues. Trimming left V 1 base short and J 3 bases short, with 10 bases between. Germline V gene sequence: CDR1 KGHSH, CDR2 LQKENI. The CDR3 is CASSPRGTANQPQHF. CDR3 DNA: TGTGCCAGCTCACCACGAGGCACGGCCAATCAGCCCCAGCATTTT.

This chain uses TRBV30 with TRBJ2-1; the D gene is possibly TRBD2 (6 bases). Trimming stripped 2 bases from V and 14 bases from J, with 13 bases between. CDR1 GTSNPN and CDR2 SVGIG come from the germline V gene (reference sequence). This CDR3 is built from 11 residues. The CDR3 loop is CAWSRGTWEFF. CDR3 DNA sequence: TGTGCCTGGAGTCGAGGGACTTGGGAGTTCTTC.